This T cell receptor (beta chain) appears in the sequencing data of a study of cytomegalovirus exposure and HLA in healthy donors. The table came from immunoSEQ multiplex PCR; TCRdb's copy has only in-frame clones and leaves some out. The table has 85,000 to 95,000 clones, around 96% seen once; the top ten hold around 0.78%. The sample taken for sequencing was PBMCs. This TCR came from a man aged 18 to 29 in good health and CMV-seronegative.

The CDR3 DNA reads TGCGCCAGCAGCCAGACTAGCGGGGTGTACAATGAGCAGTTCTTC. Amino acids: CASSQTSGVYNEQFF. This chain joins TRBV5-1 and TRBJ2-1; the match to TRBD2 covers 11 bases. With 4 bases clipped from V and 4 bases from J, the junction kept 4 bases outside the gene matches. The CDR3 is made up of 15 amino acids. Germline loops: CDR1 SGHRS, CDR2 YFSETQ.